These 27 T cell receptor beta chains share one sample of origin, sequenced in a study of radiation and T cells in renal cell carcinoma. The time point is: baseline pretreatment blood. Treatment indicated: 15 Gy SBRT to primary tumor, nephrectomy 4 weeks later. Profiling relied on immunoSEQ multiplex PCR, and the TCRdb table lists in-frame clones only, not all of them. This table holds more than 140,000 clones, less than 90% found once. Sequenced here: blood, sampled from a patient whose treatment included radiotherapy and nephrectomy. The receptor set was obtained from a woman between 50 and 59 years old with renal cell carcinoma.

The chain couples TRBV19 to TRBJ2-5; 14 bases match TRBD2. The CDR3 consists of 15 residues. Germline trimming cut 6 bases from V and 8 bases from J; bases unmatched to any gene: 8. CDR1 LNHDA and CDR2 SQIVND come from the germline V gene (reference sequence). CDR3 DNA: TGTGCCAGTAGCGGACAGGGACTAGCGGGAGTTACCCAGTACTTC. This codes for CASSGQGLAGVTQYF.

This chain's CDR3 is CSVRDYEQYF. As DNA, the CDR3 is TGCAGTGTCCGGGACTACGAGCAGTACTTC. The chain joins TRBV20-1 to TRBJ2-7; tentative D call: TRBD2 (5 bases). V lost 7 bases, J lost 3 bases, and 7 bases lay in between. Per the germline V gene, CDR1 is DFQATT and CDR2 is SNEGSKA (reference sequence). The length of the CDR3 is 10 residues.

The chain uses TRBV5-6 and TRBJ1-5; possible D gene TRBD1, 6 bases. The germline V and J ends were trimmed by 0 bases and 1 base, with 11 bases remaining between them. Germline loops: CDR1 SGHDT, CDR2 YYEEEE. CDR3 length: 16 residues. Written as DNA, the CDR3 is TGTGCCAGCAGCTTGGCCCCAGGGGAAAGCAATCAGCCCCAGCATTTT. Protein: CASSLAPGESNQPQHF.

The V call is TRBV6-5, the J call TRBJ2-7; D may be TRBD1 (7 bases). This CDR3 region has 15 residues. Germline CDR1 MNHEY, CDR2 SVGAGI. Deletions cut 2 bases from V and 3 bases from J, with 14 bases between. CDR3 DNA sequence: TGTGCCAGCAGTTACGCGCGGGACAGTGACTACGAGCAGTACTTC. This sequence encodes CASSYARDSDYEQYF.

This clone came up a few times. In nucleotides, the CDR3 is TGTGCCAGCAGCACTAGCAATCAGCCCCAGCATTTT. Translated, it gives CASSTSNQPQHF. V is TRBV5-5 and J is TRBJ1-5; D gene ambiguous. The CDR3 loop spans 12 amino acids. Per the germline V gene, CDR1 is SGHKS and CDR2 is YYEKEE (reference sequence). V lost 4 bases and J 0 bases, leaving 2 bases between the germline ends. Based on the CDR3 plus reference TRBV5-5 and TRBJ1-5, the full variable domain is DAGVTQSPTHLIKTRGQQVTLRCSPISGHKSVSWYQQVLGQGPQFIFQYYEKEERGRGNFPDRFSARQFPNYSSELNVNALLLGDSALYLCASSTSNQPQHFGDGTRLSIL.

The chain employs TRBV30 and TRBJ2-3; 7 nucleotides agree with TRBD1. CDR3 length: 15 amino acids. The germline V gene has CDR1 GTSNPN and CDR2 SVGIG (reference sequence). The V segment lost 0 bases and the J segment 3 bases; nucleotides outside the gene matches: 6. CDR3 nucleotide sequence: TGTGCCTGGAGTGTAGGGGACAGACTGACAGATACGCAGTATTTT. It specifies CAWSVGDRLTDTQYF.

The chain employs TRBV9 and TRBJ2-7; the D gene could be TRBD1 or TRBD2 (5 bases each). V shed 0 bases and J shed 3 bases, with 13 bases lying between them. The CDR3 is 15 residues long. In germline, CDR1 is SGDLS, CDR2 YYNGEE. DNA of the CDR3: TGTGCCAGCAGCGTAGCTCCGGGACCGATCTACGAGCAGTACTTC. Its translation is CASSVAPGPIYEQYF.

The chain has TRBV28 and TRBJ1-2, with D unresolved. CDR3 length equals 15 residues. Germline CDR1 and CDR2: MDHEN and SYDVKM. Between the trimmed V and J ends, which lost 6 bases and 10 bases, there was a span of 24 bases. The CDR3 DNA is TGTGCCAGCAGCACGCCGCCGGGCGCCGGAGGCCACTACACCTTC. Protein product: CASSTPPGAGGHYTF.

The V gene is TRBV5-1, the J gene TRBJ2-2; possibly TRBD2 for D (6 bases). Germline loops: CDR1 SGHRS, CDR2 YFSETQ. V lost 0 bases and J lost 5, with 17 bases in between. CDR3 size: 17 residues. The CDR3 DNA is TGCGCCAGCAGCTTGGGGGCCTCGGGGCTAGCGACCGGGGAGCTGTTTTTT. As protein: CASSLGASGLATGELFF.

The rearrangement uses TRBV28 and TRBJ2-3; no definite D call. V shed 2 bases and J shed 3 bases, with 9 bases lying between them. Germline CDR1 is MDHEN and CDR2 is SYDVKM. The CDR3 spans 14 residues. CDR3 region: CASSLQPVTDTQYF. For the CDR3, the DNA is TGTGCCAGCAGTTTACAGCCCGTTACAGATACGCAGTATTTT.

J is TRBJ2-1 and V is TRBV10-3; D is ambiguous. CDR3 size: 11 residues. Trimming stripped 7 bases from V and 4 bases from J, with 5 bases between. Germline CDR1 ENHRY, CDR2 SYGVKD. CDR3 residues: CAIKQYNEQFF. CDR3 bases: TGTGCCATCAAACAGTACAATGAGCAGTTCTTC.

The chain recombines TRBV5-1 with TRBJ2-7, with 8 bases lining up with TRBD1. The CDR3 runs 13 residues. Trimming at V came to 0 bases and at J to 7 bases, leaving 3 bases not matched to a gene. From germline, CDR1 is SGHRS and CDR2 YFSETQ. CDR3 in DNA: TGCGCCAGCAGCTTGGGGACAGGGAAAGAGCAGTACTTC. Translation gives CASSLGTGKEQYF.

This chain uses TRBV7-8 with TRBJ2-3; tentatively, D is TRBD2 (5 bases). This CDR3 region has 15 residues. Germline V gene lookup returns CDR1 SGHVS and CDR2 FQNEAQ. The germline V and J ends were trimmed by 1 base and 2 bases, with 10 bases remaining between them. The CDR3 DNA reads as TGTGCCAGCAGCTTAGGAGGGTTCCCCACAGATACGCAGTATTTT. It codes for CASSLGGFPTDTQYF.

This clone has a single count. J is TRBJ2-5 and V is TRBV10-1; possible D gene TRBD2, 6 bases. Germline V gene data show CDR1 as WNHNN and CDR2 as SYGVQD (reference sequence). V was cut by 4 bases and J by 7 bases, with 16 bases left in between. This CDR3 is 14 amino acids long. Here the CDR3 reads CASSVSERVGTQYF. The CDR3, as DNA: TGCGCCAGCAGTGTTTCCGAGCGGGTGGGGACCCAGTACTTC.

This clone has just one count. The chain carries TRBV10-2 and TRBJ1-1, with D possibly matching TRBD1 (5 bases). V was shortened by 8 bases and J by 3 bases, with 16 bases between the two germline ends. The germline V gene encodes CDR1 WSHSY and CDR2 SAAADI. This CDR3 is built from 14 residues. CDR3 region: CASAWRGGDTEAFF. The CDR3 region has the DNA TGCGCCAGCGCGTGGAGGGGAGGGGACACTGAAGCTTTCTTT.

This chain links TRBV5-1 with TRBJ1-1; D is undetermined. Germline V gene sequence: CDR1 SGHRS, CDR2 YFSETQ. The CDR3 has 14 amino acids. V lost 0 bases and J lost 1, with 7 bases in between. The CDR3 region has the DNA TGCGCCAGCAGCTTGGATGACCCGAACACTGAAGCTTTCTTT. It specifies CASSLDDPNTEAFF. The entire variable domain, with the rest obtained from reference TRBV5-1 and TRBJ1-1, is as follows: KAGVTQTPRYLIKTRGQQVTLSCSPISGHRSVSWYQQTPGQGLQFLFEYFSETQRNKGNFPGRFSGRQFSNSRSEMNVSTLELGDSALYLCASSLDDPNTEAFFGQGTRLTVV.

This sequence joins TRBV9 and TRBJ2-1, with unresolved D. Looked up from germline, CDR1 is SGDLS and CDR2 is YYNGEE. This CDR3 region has 14 residues. V lost 3 bases and J lost 1, with 8 bases in between. CDR3 nucleotides: TGTGCCAGCAGCGCAAGTGAGTCCTACAATGAGCAGTTCTTC. Translating gives CASSASESYNEQFF.

The chain uses TRBV30 and TRBJ2-2, with a tentative D call TRBD2 (5 bases). Trimming cost V 2 bases and J 0 bases, with 7 bases left between them. In germline, CDR1 is GTSNPN, CDR2 SVGIG (reference sequence). The CDR3 is 14 amino acids. The CDR3 coding sequence is TGTGCCTGGAGTCGCGGGTCGAACACCGGGGAGCTGTTTTTT. Amino acids: CAWSRGSNTGELFF.

The chain has TRBV27 and TRBJ2-3; no clear D gene. This CDR3 is 14 amino acids long. Germline CDR1 reads MNHEY; CDR2 reads SMNVEV (reference sequence). Trimming took 2 bases from V and 2 from J, leaving 8 bases between them. The CDR3: CASSLSRSTDTQYF. For the CDR3, the DNA is TGTGCCAGCAGTTTAAGTCGGTCCACAGATACGCAGTATTTT.

This clone appeared once. The chain links TRBV7-2 to TRBJ1-2, with a weak D call TRBD1 (5 bases). Trimming removed 4 bases at V and 3 bases at J, with 9 bases between. The CDR3 loop spans 13 amino acids. The V gene's germline CDR1 is SGHTA and CDR2 FQGNSA. CDR3 bases: TGTGCCAGCAGCTCCGGGGGGGACTATGGCTACACCTTC. This codes for CASSSGGDYGYTF.

This clone has more than one count but fewer than ten. Within the sample, other DNA sequences also encode this same CDR3. The V and J genes are TRBV29-1 and TRBJ1-1; D is uncertain. V lost 4 bases and J lost 2, with 8 bases in between. The CDR3 runs to 12 residues. Per the germline V gene, CDR1 is SQVTM and CDR2 is ANQGSEA. For the CDR3, the DNA is TGCAGCGTTGGTTCCCCTAACACTGAAGCTTTCTTT. It encodes CSVGSPNTEAFF.

CDR3 nucleotides: TGCGCCAGCAGCCAAGAACCGAGGGGGCTAGCGGGGCAAGAGACCCAGTACTTC. Protein sequence: CASSQEPRGLAGQETQYF. This chain uses TRBV4-3 with TRBJ2-5; TRBD2 aligns across 9 bases. Germline trimming cut 0 bases from V and 2 bases from J; bases unmatched to any gene: 10. The CDR3 contains 18 residues. Germline assignment: CDR1 LGHNA and CDR2 YSLEER.

The rearrangement links TRBV9 to TRBJ2-3, with a tentative D call TRBD1 (5 bases). In germline, CDR1 is SGDLS, CDR2 YYNGEE. This CDR3 comprises 13 residues. V was trimmed by 0 bases and J by 6 bases, leaving 8 bases between them. Here the CDR3 DNA reads TGTGCCAGCAGCGTAGGAAGGGGTGATACGCAGTATTTT. Encoded protein: CASSVGRGDTQYF.

Remarks on this clone: Other DNA sequences in the sample encode the same CDR3. The rearrangement uses TRBV9 and TRBJ1-1; a weak D match, TRBD1 (6 bases). Trimming removed 0 bases at V and 2 bases at J, with 8 bases between. There are 14 residues in the CDR3. Germline V lookup: CDR1 SGDLS, CDR2 YYNGEE. This CDR3 is CASSVGRGNTEAFF. The CDR3, as DNA: TGTGCCAGCAGCGTAGGCAGGGGTAACACTGAAGCTTTCTTT.

The chain joins TRBV9 to TRBJ2-2; D ambiguous. This CDR3 has 14 amino acids. CDR1 and CDR2 (germline): SGDLS, YYNGEE. The V and J ends lost 3 bases and 6 bases respectively, with 12 bases between them. This CDR3 is CASSAPPPAGELFF. In nucleotides, the CDR3 is TGTGCCAGCAGCGCCCCACCCCCCGCCGGGGAGCTGTTTTTT.

The rearrangement links TRBV5-1 to TRBJ2-1, with 7 bases aligning to TRBD2. CDR1 and CDR2 from the germline V gene are SGHRS and YFSETQ. The CDR3 length is 17 residues. J lost 4 bases, V lost 0 bases, and 10 bases had no gene match. CDR3 protein: CASSLAWASGGYNEQFF. The CDR3 region has the DNA TGCGCCAGCAGCTTGGCCTGGGCTAGCGGAGGATACAATGAGCAGTTCTTC.

The table lists this clone with a count of one. This rearrangement joins TRBV6-6 to TRBJ2-5, with unresolved D. The CDR3 loop spans 13 amino acids. CDR1 is MNHNY, CDR2 SVGAGI, per germline (reference sequence). V lost 4 bases and J lost 3, with 9 bases in between. The CDR3 DNA sequence: TGTGCCAGCAGTTCGCCGGCTAAAGAGACCCAGTACTTC. Translation gives CASSSPAKETQYF.